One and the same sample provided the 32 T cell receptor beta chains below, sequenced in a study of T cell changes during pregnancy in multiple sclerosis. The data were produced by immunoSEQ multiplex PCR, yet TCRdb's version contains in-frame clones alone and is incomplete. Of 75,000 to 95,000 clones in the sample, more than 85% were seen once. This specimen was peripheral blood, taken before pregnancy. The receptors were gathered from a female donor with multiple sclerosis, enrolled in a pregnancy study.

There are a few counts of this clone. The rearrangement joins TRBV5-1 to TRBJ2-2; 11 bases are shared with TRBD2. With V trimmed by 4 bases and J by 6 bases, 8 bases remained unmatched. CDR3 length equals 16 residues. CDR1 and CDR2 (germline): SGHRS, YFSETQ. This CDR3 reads CASSRLAGPPAGELFF. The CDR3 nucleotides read TGCGCCAGCAGCAGACTAGCGGGGCCGCCTGCCGGGGAGCTGTTTTTT.

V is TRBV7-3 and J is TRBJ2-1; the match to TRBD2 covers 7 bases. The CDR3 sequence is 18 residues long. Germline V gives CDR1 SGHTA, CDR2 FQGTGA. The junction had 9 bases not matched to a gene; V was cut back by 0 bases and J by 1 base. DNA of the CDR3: TGTGCCAGCAGCTTAACAAGCGGGAAAAAATTGTCCTACAATGAGCAGTTCTTC. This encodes CASSLTSGKKLSYNEQFF. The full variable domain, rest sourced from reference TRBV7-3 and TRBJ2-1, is GAGVSQTPSNKVTEKGKYVELRCDPISGHTALYWYRQSLGQGPEFLIYFQGTGAADDSGLPNDRFFAVRPEGSVSTLKIQRTERGDSAVYLCASSLTSGKKLSYNEQFFGPGTRLTVL.

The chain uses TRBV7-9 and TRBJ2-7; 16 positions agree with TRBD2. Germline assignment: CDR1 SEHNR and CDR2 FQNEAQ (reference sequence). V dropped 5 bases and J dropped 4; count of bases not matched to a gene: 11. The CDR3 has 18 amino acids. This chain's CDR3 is CASSHSLTGLAGGYEQYF. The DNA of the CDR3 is TGTGCCAGCAGCCACAGTTTAACGGGACTAGCGGGAGGGTACGAGCAGTACTTC.

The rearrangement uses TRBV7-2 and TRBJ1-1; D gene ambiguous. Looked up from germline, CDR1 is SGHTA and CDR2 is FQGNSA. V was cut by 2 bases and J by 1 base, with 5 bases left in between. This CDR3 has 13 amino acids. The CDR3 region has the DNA TGTGCCAGCAGCTTAATCCGGAACACTGAAGCTTTCTTT. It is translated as CASSLIRNTEAFF.

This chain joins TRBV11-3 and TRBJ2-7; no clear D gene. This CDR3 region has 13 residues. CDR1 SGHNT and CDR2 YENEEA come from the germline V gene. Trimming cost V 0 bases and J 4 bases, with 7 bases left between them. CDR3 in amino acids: CASSLDHGYEQYF. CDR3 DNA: TGTGCCAGCAGCTTAGATCACGGGTACGAGCAGTACTTC. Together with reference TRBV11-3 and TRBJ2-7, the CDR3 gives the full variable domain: EAGVVQSPRYKIIEKKQPVAFWCNPISGHNTLYWYLQNLGQGPELLIRYENEEAVDDSQLPKDRFSAERLKGVDSTLKIQPAELGDSAVYLCASSLDHGYEQYFGPGTRLTVT.

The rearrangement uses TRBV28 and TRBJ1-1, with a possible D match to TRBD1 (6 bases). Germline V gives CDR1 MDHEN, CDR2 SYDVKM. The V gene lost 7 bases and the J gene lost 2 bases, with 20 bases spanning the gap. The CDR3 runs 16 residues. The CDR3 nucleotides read TGTGCCAGCACCAACAGGGATTGGTATGGAAACACTGAAGCTTTCTTT. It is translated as CASTNRDWYGNTEAFF.

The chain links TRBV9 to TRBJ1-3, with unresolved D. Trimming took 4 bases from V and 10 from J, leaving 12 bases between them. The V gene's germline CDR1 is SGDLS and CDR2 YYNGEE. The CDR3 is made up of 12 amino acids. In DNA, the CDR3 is TGTGCCAGCAGCCCCGATGAGGGAACCATATATTTT. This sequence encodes CASSPDEGTIYF.

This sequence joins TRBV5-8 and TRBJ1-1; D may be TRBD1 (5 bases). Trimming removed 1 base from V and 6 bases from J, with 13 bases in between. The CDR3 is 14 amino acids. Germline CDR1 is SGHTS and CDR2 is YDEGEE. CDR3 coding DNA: TGTGCCAGCAGCTTGCGGGGGATCGGCGCTGAAGCTTTCTTT. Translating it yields CASSLRGIGAEAFF.

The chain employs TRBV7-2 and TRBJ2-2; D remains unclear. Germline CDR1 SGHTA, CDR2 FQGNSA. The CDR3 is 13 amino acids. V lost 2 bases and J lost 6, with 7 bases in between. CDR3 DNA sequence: TGTGCCAGCAGCTTACAGGCGTCCGGGGAGCTGTTTTTT. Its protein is CASSLQASGELFF.

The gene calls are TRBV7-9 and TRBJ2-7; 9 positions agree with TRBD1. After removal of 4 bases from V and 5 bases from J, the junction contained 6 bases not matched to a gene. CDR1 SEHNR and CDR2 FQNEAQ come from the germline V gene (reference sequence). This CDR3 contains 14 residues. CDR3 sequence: CASSSDRGRDEQYF. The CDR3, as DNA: TGTGCCAGCAGCTCGGACAGGGGTCGGGACGAGCAGTACTTC.

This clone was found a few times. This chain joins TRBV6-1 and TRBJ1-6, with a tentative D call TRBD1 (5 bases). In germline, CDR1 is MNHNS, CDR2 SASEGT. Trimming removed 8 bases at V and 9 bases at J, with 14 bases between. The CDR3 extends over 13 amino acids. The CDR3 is CASDTGVTSPLHF. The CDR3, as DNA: TGTGCCAGCGACACAGGTGTGACTTCACCCCTCCACTTT.

The CDR3 sequence: CASSFLGGDEQYF. CDR3 in DNA: TGCGCCAGCAGCTTCTTGGGGGGTGACGAGCAGTACTTC. This chain connects TRBV5-1 to TRBJ2-7, with D possibly TRBD2 on 6 matching bases. The CDR3 is made up of 13 amino acids. V was cut by 2 bases and J by 5 bases, with 11 bases left in between. Germline CDR1 and CDR2: SGHRS and YFSETQ.

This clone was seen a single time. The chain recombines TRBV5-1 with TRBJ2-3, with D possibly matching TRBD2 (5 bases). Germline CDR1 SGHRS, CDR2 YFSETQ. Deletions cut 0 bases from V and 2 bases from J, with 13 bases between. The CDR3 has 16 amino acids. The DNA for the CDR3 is TGCGCCAGCAGCTTGGAACGGGGTACCGACACAGATACGCAGTATTTT. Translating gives CASSLERGTDTDTQYF.

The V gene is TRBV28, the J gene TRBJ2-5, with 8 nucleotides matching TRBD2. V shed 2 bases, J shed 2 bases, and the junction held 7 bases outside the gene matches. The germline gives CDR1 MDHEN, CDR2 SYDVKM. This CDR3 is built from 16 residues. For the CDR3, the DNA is TGTGCCAGCAGTTTAAATGGTCGGGAGGGACAAGAGACCCAGTACTTC. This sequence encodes CASSLNGREGQETQYF.

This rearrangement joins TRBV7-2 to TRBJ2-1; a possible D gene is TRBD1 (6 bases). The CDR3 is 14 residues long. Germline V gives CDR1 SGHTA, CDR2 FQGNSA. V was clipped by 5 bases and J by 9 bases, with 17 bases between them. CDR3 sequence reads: CASSARQVPSEQFF. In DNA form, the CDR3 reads TGTGCCAGCAGCGCAAGACAGGTTCCCAGTGAGCAGTTCTTC.

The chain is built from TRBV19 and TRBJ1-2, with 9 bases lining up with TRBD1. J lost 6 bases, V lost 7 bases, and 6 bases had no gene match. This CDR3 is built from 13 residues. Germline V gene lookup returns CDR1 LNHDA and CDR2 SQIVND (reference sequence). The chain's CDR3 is CASTQQGANGYTF. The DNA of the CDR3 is TGTGCCAGTACCCAACAGGGGGCTAATGGCTACACCTTC.

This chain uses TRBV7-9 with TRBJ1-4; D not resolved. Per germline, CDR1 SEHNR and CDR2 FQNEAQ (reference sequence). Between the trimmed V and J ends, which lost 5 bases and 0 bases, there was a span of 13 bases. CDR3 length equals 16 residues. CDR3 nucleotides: TGTGCCAGCAGCCCGCGCCCACTATCAACTAATGAAAAACTGTTTTTT. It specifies CASSPRPLSTNEKLFF.

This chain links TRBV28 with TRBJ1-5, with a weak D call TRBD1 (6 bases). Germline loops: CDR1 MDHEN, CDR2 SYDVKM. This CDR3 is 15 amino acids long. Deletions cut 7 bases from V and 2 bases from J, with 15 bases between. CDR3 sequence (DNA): TGTGCCAGCAACTACGCACAGGGACGCAATCAGCCCCAGCATTTT. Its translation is CASNYAQGRNQPQHF.

The CDR3 sequence is CASTETDYEQYF. CDR3 DNA: TGTGCCAGCACGGAGACAGACTACGAGCAGTACTTC. The genes are TRBV2 and TRBJ2-7; perhaps TRBD1 as D (5 bases). V was pared by 7 bases and J by 3 bases, with 10 bases between. The CDR3 runs to 12 residues. Germline V gene sequence: CDR1 SNHLY, CDR2 FYNNEI.

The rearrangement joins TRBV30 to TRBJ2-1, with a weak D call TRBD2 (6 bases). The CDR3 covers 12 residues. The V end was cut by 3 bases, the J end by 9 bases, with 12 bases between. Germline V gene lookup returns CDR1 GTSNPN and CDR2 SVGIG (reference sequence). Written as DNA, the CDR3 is TGTGCCTGGAGGGAGGGTCCCGGTGAGCAGTTCTTC. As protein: CAWREGPGEQFF.

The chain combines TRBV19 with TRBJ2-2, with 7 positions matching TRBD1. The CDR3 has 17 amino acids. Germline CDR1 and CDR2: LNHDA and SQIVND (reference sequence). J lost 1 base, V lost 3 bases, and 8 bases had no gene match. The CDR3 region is CASSILRNRGNTGELFF. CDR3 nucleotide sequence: TGTGCCAGTAGTATCTTAAGGAACAGGGGGAACACCGGGGAGCTGTTTTTT.

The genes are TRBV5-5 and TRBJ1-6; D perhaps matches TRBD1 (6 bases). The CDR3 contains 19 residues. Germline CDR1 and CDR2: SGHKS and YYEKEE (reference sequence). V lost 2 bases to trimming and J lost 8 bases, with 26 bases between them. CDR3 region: CASSLKITRPGAQDSPLHF. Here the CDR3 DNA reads TGTGCCAGCAGCTTAAAAATTACCCGGCCAGGGGCCCAGGATTCACCCCTCCACTTT.

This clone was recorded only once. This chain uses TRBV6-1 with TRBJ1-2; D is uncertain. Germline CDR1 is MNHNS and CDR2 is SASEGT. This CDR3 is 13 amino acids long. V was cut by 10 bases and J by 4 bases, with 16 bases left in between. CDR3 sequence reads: CATAGSGSYGYTF. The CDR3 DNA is TGTGCCACCGCGGGGTCAGGCTCCTATGGCTACACCTTC.

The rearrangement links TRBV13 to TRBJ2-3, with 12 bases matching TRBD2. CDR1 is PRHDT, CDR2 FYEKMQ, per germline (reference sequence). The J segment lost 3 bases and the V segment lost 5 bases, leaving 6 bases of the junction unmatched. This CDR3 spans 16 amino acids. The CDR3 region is CASSPRLAGVTDTQYF. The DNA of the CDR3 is TGTGCCAGCAGCCCAAGACTAGCGGGAGTAACAGATACGCAGTATTTT.

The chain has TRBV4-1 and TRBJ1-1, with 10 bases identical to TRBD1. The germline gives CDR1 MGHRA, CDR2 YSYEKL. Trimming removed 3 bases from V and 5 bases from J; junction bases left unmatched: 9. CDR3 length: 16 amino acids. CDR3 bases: TGCGCCAGCAGCCAGACAGGGGGCGCGATCCAAACTGAAGCTTTCTTT. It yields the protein CASSQTGGAIQTEAFF.

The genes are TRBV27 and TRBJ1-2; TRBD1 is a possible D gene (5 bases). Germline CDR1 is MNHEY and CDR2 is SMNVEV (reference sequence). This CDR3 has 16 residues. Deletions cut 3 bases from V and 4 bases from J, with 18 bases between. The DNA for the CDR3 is TGTGCCAGCAGTTTCCATAAGACAGCCTCGGGCTATGGCTACACCTTC. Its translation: CASSFHKTASGYGYTF.

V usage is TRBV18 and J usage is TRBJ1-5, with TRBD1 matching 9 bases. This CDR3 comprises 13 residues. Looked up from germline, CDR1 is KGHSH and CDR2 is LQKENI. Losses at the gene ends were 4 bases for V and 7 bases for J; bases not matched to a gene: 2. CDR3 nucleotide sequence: TGTGCCAGCTCACGACAGGGGGAACAGCCCCAGCATTTT. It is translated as CASSRQGEQPQHF.

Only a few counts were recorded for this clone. CDR3 in DNA: TGTGCCAGCAGTATCCAGGGAGGTGGTCAGCCCCAGCATTTT. This codes for CASSIQGGGQPQHF. J is TRBJ1-5 and V is TRBV27, with D possibly matching TRBD1 (5 bases). Germline V gives CDR1 MNHEY, CDR2 SMNVEV (reference sequence). The CDR3 is 14 residues long. The ends were cut back, 5 bases at V and 6 bases at J, with 14 bases in the middle.

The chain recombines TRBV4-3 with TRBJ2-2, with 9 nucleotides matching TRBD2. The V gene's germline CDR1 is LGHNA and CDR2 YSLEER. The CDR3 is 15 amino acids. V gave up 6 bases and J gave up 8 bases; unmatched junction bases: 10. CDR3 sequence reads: CASRGGGAIGGELFF. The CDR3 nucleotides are TGCGCCAGCAGAGGCGGGGGGGCCATTGGTGGGGAGCTGTTTTTT.

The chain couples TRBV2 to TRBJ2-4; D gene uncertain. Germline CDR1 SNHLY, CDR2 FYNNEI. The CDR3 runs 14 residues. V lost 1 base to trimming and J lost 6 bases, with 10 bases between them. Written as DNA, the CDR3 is TGTGCCAGCAGTGAAGTCAACAGAAGAAACATTCAGTACTTC. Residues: CASSEVNRRNIQYF.

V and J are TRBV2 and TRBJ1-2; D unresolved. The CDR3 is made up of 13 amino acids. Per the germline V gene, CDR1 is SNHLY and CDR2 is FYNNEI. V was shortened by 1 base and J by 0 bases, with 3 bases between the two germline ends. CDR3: CASSEGPNYGYTF. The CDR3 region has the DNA TGTGCCAGCAGTGAAGGGCCTAACTATGGCTACACCTTC.

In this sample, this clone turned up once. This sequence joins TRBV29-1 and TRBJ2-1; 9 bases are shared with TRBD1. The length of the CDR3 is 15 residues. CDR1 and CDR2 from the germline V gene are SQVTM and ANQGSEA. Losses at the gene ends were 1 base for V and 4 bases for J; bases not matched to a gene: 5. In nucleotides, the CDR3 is TGCAGCGTTGAAGGAGGGACAGGGTCGTACAATGAGCAGTTCTTC. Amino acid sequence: CSVEGGTGSYNEQFF.